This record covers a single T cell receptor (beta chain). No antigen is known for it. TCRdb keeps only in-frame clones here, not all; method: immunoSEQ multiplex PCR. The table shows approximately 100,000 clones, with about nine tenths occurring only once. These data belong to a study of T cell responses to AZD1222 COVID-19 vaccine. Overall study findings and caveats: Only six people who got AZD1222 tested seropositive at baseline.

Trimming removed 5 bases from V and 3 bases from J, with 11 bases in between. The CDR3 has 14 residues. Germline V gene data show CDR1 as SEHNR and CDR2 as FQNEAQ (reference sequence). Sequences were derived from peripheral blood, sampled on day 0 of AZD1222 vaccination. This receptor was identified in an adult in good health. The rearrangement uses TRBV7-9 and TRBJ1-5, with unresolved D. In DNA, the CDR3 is TGTGCCAGCAGCCCAGATCTCGTCAATCAGCCCCAGCATTTT. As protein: CASSPDLVNQPQHF.